The 29 T cell receptor beta chains below come from one sample, sequenced in a study of T cell repertoires in cytomegalovirus infection. Each CDR3 protein is one row after TCRdb ran MiXCR on the reads. The sample includes about 160,000 distinct CDR3 sequences, about 20% of them seen just once. These receptors' targets are unknown. Sequencing was performed on CD8+ T cells from cultured PBMCs, taken from culture after CMV antigen stimulation. The receptors derive from a human donor in good health (CMV status not recorded). Some clones in this sample may be carry-over from other donors' samples.

The chain combines TRBV7-8 with TRBJ1-2; D gene uncertain. This CDR3 has 14 residues. Germline lookup yields CDR1 SGHVS and CDR2 FQNEAQ. V was clipped by 5 bases and J by 4 bases, with 14 bases between them. CDR3 loop: CASSRRESVYGYTF. As DNA, the CDR3 is TGTGCCAGCAGCCGGCGGGAGTCAGTCTATGGCTACACCTTC.

This chain uses TRBV12-3 or TRBV12-4 with TRBJ2-7, with D perhaps TRBD2 (6 bases). CDR3 length: 12 residues. V shed 3 bases and J shed 4 bases, with 7 bases lying between them. CDR3 DNA sequence: TGTGCCAGCAGTTTGCGGGGATACGAGCAGTACTTC. The encoded protein is CASSLRGYEQYF.

This clonotype was counted only a few times. V gene TRBV7-8 combines with J gene TRBJ1-5; D gene uncertain. Trimming took off 1 base at V and 7 bases at J, with 20 bases between the two ends. This CDR3 spans 17 amino acids. Germline V lookup: CDR1 SGHVS, CDR2 FQNEAQ. The CDR3 coding sequence is TGTGCCAGCAGCTTAGAGGGCCCCTTGAGGGCTAGCCAGCCCCAGCATTTT. Encoded protein: CASSLEGPLRASQPQHF.

The chain joins TRBV7-2 to TRBJ1-5, with a possible D match to TRBD1 (6 bases). The V end was cut by 6 bases, the J end by 4 bases, with 22 bases between. The CDR3 runs 17 residues. Germline-derived CDR1 and CDR2 are SGHTA and FQGNSA. The CDR3 sequence is CASSYSPGTRINQPQHF. CDR3 DNA sequence: TGTGCCAGCAGTTATTCCCCCGGGACAAGAATAAATCAGCCCCAGCATTTT.

The chain recombines TRBV7-8 with TRBJ2-7; 8 bases agree with TRBD2. After removal of 5 bases from V and 5 bases from J, the junction contained 14 bases not matched to a gene. The CDR3 contains 16 residues. Per germline, CDR1 SGHVS and CDR2 FQNEAQ. Here the CDR3 reads CASSVYPRGGEDEQYF. As DNA, the CDR3 is TGTGCCAGCAGCGTATACCCTCGGGGGGGGGAGGACGAGCAGTACTTC.

The V gene is TRBV6-5, the J gene TRBJ2-3; 9 nucleotides agree with TRBD1. V shed 5 bases and J 6 bases; nucleotides not matched to a gene: 9. Germline V gives CDR1 MNHEY, CDR2 SVGAGI. The CDR3 has 15 residues. The CDR3 protein is CASSVSGTGWDTQYF. DNA for the CDR3: TGTGCCAGCAGTGTTTCCGGGACAGGGTGGGATACGCAGTATTTT.

The genes are TRBV29-1 and TRBJ2-2, with D possibly matching TRBD2 (6 bases). CDR3 length: 22 residues. Trimming pared 0 bases from V and 7 bases from J, leaving 36 bases between. Germline CDR1 reads SQVTM; CDR2 reads ANQGSEA. The CDR3 spells CSVEDRRFDQGLEGRNLGELFF. The CDR3 DNA reads as TGCAGCGTTGAAGATCGTAGATTCGATCAGGGCTTGGAGGGGCGAAACCTCGGGGAGCTGTTTTTT.

This clonotype turned up a few times. This CDR3 is CASSPATTGFKGNQPQHF. The CDR3 DNA is TGTGCCAGCAGTCCGGCGACGACAGGGTTCAAGGGCAATCAGCCCCAGCATTTT. V gene TRBV27 combines with J gene TRBJ1-5; 7 bases line up with TRBD1. The V and J ends lost 5 bases and 2 bases, in that order; junction bases with no gene match: 15. This CDR3 has 18 amino acids. Looked up from germline, CDR1 is MNHEY and CDR2 is SMNVEV (reference sequence).

The chain uses TRBV28 and TRBJ1-1; D not resolved. The germline V gene has CDR1 MDHEN and CDR2 SYDVKM. V was clipped by 7 bases and J by 0 bases, with 12 bases between them. This CDR3 contains 14 residues. DNA for the CDR3: TGTGCCAGCACCCTAGGGTACATGAACACTGAAGCTTTCTTT. It is translated as CASTLGYMNTEAFF. Using reference TRBV28 and TRBJ1-1 for the parts outside the CDR3, the full variable domain is DVKVTQSSRYLVKRTGEKVFLECVQDMDHENMFWYRQDPGLGLRLIYFSYDVKMKEKGDIPEGYSVSREKKERFSLILESASTNQTSMYLCASTLGYMNTEAFFGQGTRLTVV.

The CDR3 nucleotides read TGCAGTGCTAGTAGCGGGTCAGGGGAACAGCCCCAGCATTTT. It codes for CSASSGSGEQPQHF. The rearrangement joins TRBV20-1 to TRBJ1-5, with a possible D match to TRBD1 (6 bases). This CDR3 is 14 amino acids long. Germline lookup yields CDR1 DFQATT and CDR2 SNEGSKA (reference sequence). Trimming removed 3 bases from V and 7 bases from J, with 16 bases in between.

This clonotype has more than one count but fewer than ten. The chain links TRBV6-1 to TRBJ2-3, with D possibly called TRBD1 or TRBD2 (6 bases each). The germline V gene has CDR1 MNHNS and CDR2 SASEGT. V lost 7 bases to trimming and J lost 2 bases, with 22 bases between them. The CDR3 sequence is 17 residues long. CDR3 residues: CASTRSAGTPLTDTQYF. The CDR3 nucleotides are TGTGCCAGCACCCGCTCTGCGGGGACACCCCTCACAGATACGCAGTATTTT.

V gene TRBV6-5 combines with J gene TRBJ1-2; D may be TRBD1 (5 bases). Germline CDR1 reads MNHEY; CDR2 reads SVGAGI. The CDR3 extends over 13 amino acids. V dropped 7 bases and J dropped 6 bases, with 15 bases sitting between them. The CDR3 spells CASTTYGTDGYTF. CDR3 nucleotide sequence: TGTGCCAGCACCACGTACGGGACCGATGGCTACACCTTC.

In this sample, this clonotype turned up a few times. The gene calls are TRBV6-6 and TRBJ2-3; D not certain. V lost 5 bases and J 3 bases, leaving 6 bases between the germline ends. The CDR3 loop spans 12 amino acids. The germline V gene encodes CDR1 MNHNY and CDR2 SVGAGI (reference sequence). CDR3 coding DNA: TGTGCCAGCAGTGGCCCTACAGATACGCAGTATTTT. It translates to CASSGPTDTQYF.

The chain combines TRBV4-1 with TRBJ1-5; 9 positions agree with TRBD1. Germline CDR1 is MGHRA and CDR2 is YSYEKL. Germline trimming cut 4 bases from V and 2 bases from J; bases unmatched to any gene: 12. The CDR3 is 18 amino acids. Here the CDR3 reads CASSLRDRDLVGNQPQHF. Here the CDR3 DNA reads TGCGCCAGCAGCCTCCGGGACAGGGATTTAGTAGGCAATCAGCCCCAGCATTTT.

This clonotype was seen only a few times. V gene TRBV12-3 or TRBV12-4 combines with J gene TRBJ2-7; 8 positions agree with TRBD1. Trimming cost V 7 bases and J 2 bases; bases outside gene matches: 13. This CDR3 spans 16 amino acids. In DNA, the CDR3 is TGTGCCAGCACCTACCACCTTGAACAGGGGGCCTACGAGCAGTACTTC. As protein: CASTYHLEQGAYEQYF.

The rearrangement links TRBV28 to TRBJ1-1, with D uncertain. The V end was cut by 4 bases, the J end by 5 bases, with 5 bases between. The CDR3 sequence is 11 residues long. Per germline, CDR1 MDHEN and CDR2 SYDVKM. This CDR3 is CASSYTTEAFF. Written as DNA, the CDR3 is TGTGCCAGCAGTTACACGACTGAAGCTTTCTTT.

The V call is TRBV30, the J call TRBJ2-1, with 11 positions matching TRBD2. This CDR3 is built from 12 residues. Unmatched junction bases numbered 6, after V lost 5 bases and J lost 12 bases. Germline V lookup: CDR1 GTSNPN, CDR2 SVGIG (reference sequence). The CDR3 coding sequence is TGTGCCTGGGCCGGGACTAGCGGTTGGCAGTTCTTC. Translating it yields CAWAGTSGWQFF.

The chain combines TRBV7-6 with TRBJ1-4, with TRBD1 as a possible D gene (6 bases). The length of the CDR3 is 16 residues. The V and J ends lost 5 bases and 3 bases respectively, with 16 bases between them. CDR1 is SGHVS and CDR2 is FNYEAQ in the germline V gene. The CDR3 sequence is CASSRLGGAANEKLFF. As DNA, the CDR3 is TGTGCCAGCAGCCGCCTTGGGGGGGCGGCTAATGAAAAACTGTTTTTT.

The sample holds a few counts of this clonotype. The chain recombines TRBV14 with TRBJ2-5, with no clear D. The V gene's germline CDR1 is SGHDN and CDR2 FVKESK. The CDR3 is made up of 17 amino acids. V shed 6 bases and J shed 10 bases, with 30 bases lying between them. DNA for the CDR3: TGTGCCAGCAGTTCCCCTGGGGTTGACGGCTTTCGTGAAGGCCAGTACTTC. Protein product: CASSSPGVDGFREGQYF.

As DNA, the CDR3 is TGTGCCAGCAGCTTAGAGGGATACCAGCTTAATGAAAAACTGTTTTTT. Translating it yields CASSLEGYQLNEKLFF. The rearrangement joins TRBV7-2 to TRBJ1-4, with D uncertain. Germline CDR1 is SGHTA and CDR2 is FQGNSA. CDR3 length: 16 amino acids. Between the trimmed V and J ends, which lost 1 base and 4 bases, there was a span of 13 bases.

The chain couples TRBV7-6 to TRBJ2-1, with TRBD2 matching over 9 bases. The CDR3 loop spans 16 amino acids. V shed 4 bases, J shed 7 bases, and the junction held 11 bases outside the gene matches. In germline, CDR1 is SGHVS, CDR2 FNYEAQ. Here the CDR3 DNA reads TGTGCCAGCAGCTCTGAAGCAGCGGGGGGTAGGAATGAGCAGTTCTTC. As protein: CASSSEAAGGRNEQFF.

This clonotype has only a few counts. V gene TRBV12-3 or TRBV12-4 combines with J gene TRBJ1-5, with 10 bases that match TRBD1. This CDR3 comprises 16 residues. J gave up 3 bases and V 4 bases, and 6 bases lay outside the gene matches. In DNA, the CDR3 is TGTGCCAGCAGTTCCTGGGACAGGGGAAACAATCAGCCCCAGCATTTT. Protein sequence: CASSSWDRGNNQPQHF.

This chain joins TRBV7-9 and TRBJ2-2; D unclear. The length of the CDR3 is 12 residues. Trimming left V 4 bases short and J 4 bases short, with 4 bases between. Germline-derived CDR1 and CDR2 are SEHNR and FQNEAQ (reference sequence). CDR3 sequence: CASSSGTGELFF. CDR3 DNA sequence: TGTGCCAGCAGCTCCGGCACCGGGGAGCTGTTTTTT.

This clonotype was seen a handful of times. V gene TRBV7-9 combines with J gene TRBJ2-7; D uncertain. Trimming removed 3 bases at V and 3 bases at J, with 12 bases between. CDR3 length equals 14 residues. CDR1 and CDR2 from the germline V gene are SEHNR and FQNEAQ (reference sequence). CDR3 in DNA: TGTGCCAGCAGCTTCGGTCCCTCTTTCTACGAGCAGTACTTC. Encoded protein: CASSFGPSFYEQYF. Supplemented by reference TRBV7-9 and TRBJ2-7, the full variable domain reads DTGVSQNPRHKITKRGQNVTFRCDPISEHNRLYWYRQTLGQGPEFLTYFQNEAQLEKSRLLSDRFSAERPKGSFSTLEIQRTEQGDSAMYLCASSFGPSFYEQYFGPGTRLTVT.

This clonotype showed up just a few times. The chain has TRBV4-1 and TRBJ1-1, with D perhaps TRBD1 (5 bases). The V and J ends lost 3 bases and 1 base respectively, with 21 bases between them. CDR3 size: 18 residues. Germline assignment: CDR1 MGHRA and CDR2 YSYEKL. In nucleotides, the CDR3 is TGCGCCAGCAGCCACGATGGGCGGGGGACCGGATCGAACACTGAAGCTTTCTTT. Its translation is CASSHDGRGTGSNTEAFF.

Regarding this clonotype: The junction differs from germline at one of its ends, possibly a read error. The chain has TRBV11-2 and TRBJ2-4, with 10 nucleotides matching TRBD1. Looked up from germline, CDR1 is SGHAT and CDR2 is FQNNGV. The CDR3 consists of 17 residues. Written as DNA, the CDR3 is TGTGCCAGCAGCTGGCCGGACAGGGGGGGGGCCAAAAACAGTCAGTACTTC. Amino acid sequence: CASSWPDRGGAKNSQYF. Together with reference TRBV11-2 and TRBJ2-4, the CDR3 gives the full variable domain: EAGVAQSPRYKIIEKRQSVAFWCNPISGHATLYWYQQILGQGPKLLIQFQNNGVVDDSQLPKDRFSAERLKGVDSTLKIQPAKLEDSAVYLCASSWPDRGGAKNSQYFGAGTRLSVL.

This clonotype showed up just a few times. V is TRBV2 and J is TRBJ1-1, with D unresolved. Looked up from germline, CDR1 is SNHLY and CDR2 is FYNNEI. V shed 0 bases and J shed 3 bases, with 8 bases lying between them. The CDR3 is 14 residues long. The DNA of the CDR3 is TGTGCCAGCAGTGAAGCGGTGGTGGACACTGAAGCTTTCTTT. Translated: CASSEAVVDTEAFF.

The chain uses TRBV11-2 and TRBJ1-4; 7 bases are a match to TRBD1. CDR1 is SGHAT and CDR2 is FQNNGV in the germline V gene. This CDR3 has 14 residues. V was clipped by 3 bases and J by 8 bases; unmatched bases: 6. The CDR3 here is CASSLTGFGEKLFF. In DNA form, the CDR3 reads TGTGCCAGCAGCTTGACAGGGTTCGGCGAAAAACTGTTTTTT.

This clonotype was counted a few times. The chain uses TRBV6-6 and TRBJ1-2; 7 bases line up with TRBD1. Germline V gene data show CDR1 as MNHNY and CDR2 as SVGAGI (reference sequence). V shed 6 bases, J shed 7 bases, and the junction held 8 bases outside the gene matches. The CDR3 contains 13 residues. CDR3 in amino acids: CASRPGTAAGYTF. The DNA of the CDR3 is TGTGCCAGCAGACCAGGGACAGCAGCTGGCTACACCTTC.